The next 24 T cell receptor beta chains were all read from a single sample in a study of OX40 agonist ivuxolimab in advanced cancers. Profiled with immunoSEQ multiplex PCR; TCRdb holds only in-frame clones, not every one. The sample holds fewer than 100,000 clones; roughly 87% are singletons and the top ten take around 0.19%. The sequencing here drew on CD4+ or CD8+ T cells sorted from blood, taken in a trial of the OX40 agonist ivuxolimab. The receptors were gathered from an adult with an advanced solid tumor such as melanoma, head and neck, liver or kidney cancer.

The chain joins TRBV5-8 to TRBJ1-2, with TRBD1 identical over 8 bases. V lost 7 bases, J lost 4 bases, and 6 bases stayed unmatched. Germline V gene sequence: CDR1 SGHTS, CDR2 YDEGEE. CDR3 length: 13 residues. The CDR3 region has the DNA TGTGCCAGCGACAGGGGTTTAGGCTATGGCTACACCTTC. Protein sequence: CASDRGLGYGYTF.

This clone was detected a few times. This chain links TRBV27 with TRBJ1-6; tentatively, D is TRBD1 (6 bases). Germline CDR1 is MNHEY and CDR2 is SMNVEV (reference sequence). The CDR3 is made up of 14 amino acids. V was trimmed by 7 bases and J by 7 bases, leaving 14 bases between them. The CDR3 protein is CASNVEGENSPLHF. The CDR3 DNA reads as TGTGCCAGCAACGTGGAGGGGGAGAATTCACCCCTCCACTTT.

V and J are TRBV19 and TRBJ1-1; 12 nucleotides match TRBD1. Trimming at V came to 5 bases and at J to 6 bases, leaving 7 bases not matched to a gene. CDR1 and CDR2 (germline): LNHDA, SQIVND (reference sequence). The CDR3 is 15 residues long. The CDR3 loop reads CASSSPGQGAPEAFF. The CDR3 bases are TGTGCCAGTAGTTCCCCGGGACAGGGGGCGCCTGAAGCTTTCTTT.

The rearrangement uses TRBV7-2 and TRBJ2-3; D remains unclear. The length of the CDR3 is 12 residues. V lost 5 bases, J lost 3 bases, and 6 bases lay in between. Germline-derived CDR1 and CDR2 are SGHTA and FQGNSA. The CDR3 sequence: CASSPVTDTQYF. The CDR3 DNA follows: TGTGCCAGCAGCCCAGTGACAGATACGCAGTATTTT. The full variable domain, in which reference TRBV7-2 and TRBJ2-3 provide the parts outside the CDR3, is GAGVSQSPSNKVTEKGKDVELRCDPISGHTALYWYRQSLGQGLEFLIYFQGNSAPDKSGLPSDRFSAERTGGSVSTLTIQRTQQEDSAVYLCASSPVTDTQYFGPGTRLTVL.

The chain recombines TRBV29-1 with TRBJ2-7, with 9 bases aligning to TRBD1. J was trimmed by 6 bases and V by 6 bases; bases with no gene match: 3. The CDR3 is 11 amino acids. Germline V gives CDR1 SQVTM, CDR2 ANQGSEA. CDR3 protein: CSVGDRAEQYF. CDR3 DNA sequence: TGCAGCGTGGGGGACAGGGCCGAGCAGTACTTC.

The chain couples TRBV7-9 to TRBJ2-7; D unclear. In germline, CDR1 is SEHNR, CDR2 FQNEAQ (reference sequence). Trimming shortened V by 0 bases and J by 4 bases, and 10 bases separated the two germline ends. The CDR3 covers 14 residues. For the CDR3, the DNA is TGTGCCAGCAGCTTAGCGCGATCAAGTTACGAGCAGTACGTC. Amino acids: CASSLARSSYEQYV.

The chain has TRBV5-6 and TRBJ1-1; 10 positions agree with TRBD1. The junction had 9 bases not matched to a gene; V was cut back by 4 bases and J by 6 bases. From germline, CDR1 is SGHDT and CDR2 YYEEEE. This CDR3 contains 15 residues. In DNA, the CDR3 is TGTGCCAGCAGCGGTCGGACAGGGGGGTCCGCTGAAGCTTTCTTT. Translation: CASSGRTGGSAEAFF.

This chain connects TRBV7-9 to TRBJ2-3; no reliable D call. From germline, CDR1 is SEHNR and CDR2 FQNEAQ (reference sequence). The length of the CDR3 is 15 residues. V was trimmed by 0 bases and J by 2 bases, leaving 9 bases between them. CDR3 nucleotide sequence: TGTGCCAGCAGCTTAGCGAACGTAATCACAGATACGCAGTATTTT. Translation: CASSLANVITDTQYF.

The rearrangement joins TRBV10-3 to TRBJ2-1, with 13 bases matching TRBD2. The germline gives CDR1 ENHRY, CDR2 SYGVKD. V trimming: 4 bases; J trimming: 7 bases; junction bases outside the gene matches: 7. The CDR3 sequence is 16 residues long. The DNA for the CDR3 is TGTGCCATCAGTGGTGGGACTAGCGGGGAAATAAATGAGCAGTTCTTC. Encoded protein: CAISGGTSGEINEQFF.

With respect to this clone: This sample includes further DNA sequences coding for the same CDR3. V usage is TRBV5-1 and J usage is TRBJ2-5; a possible D gene is TRBD2 (6 bases). V shed 4 bases and J shed 2 bases, with 9 bases lying between them. CDR3 length: 13 residues. The germline gives CDR1 SGHRS, CDR2 YFSETQ. The CDR3 bases are TGCGCCAGCAGCAGGGACTCTCAAGAGACCCAGTACTTC. It translates to CASSRDSQETQYF. Together with reference TRBV5-1 and TRBJ2-5, the CDR3 gives the full variable domain: KAGVTQTPRYLIKTRGQQVTLSCSPISGHRSVSWYQQTPGQGLQFLFEYFSETQRNKGNFPGRFSGRQFSNSRSEMNVSTLELGDSALYLCASSRDSQETQYFGPGTRLLVL.

The gene calls are TRBV5-1 and TRBJ2-2; TRBD2 agrees at 10 bases. The CDR3 extends over 16 amino acids. Per the germline V gene, CDR1 is SGHRS and CDR2 is YFSETQ. J was trimmed by 4 bases and V by 1 base; bases with no gene match: 4. CDR3 sequence: CASSLSASGGTGELFF. The CDR3 DNA reads as TGCGCCAGCAGCTTGTCTGCTAGCGGGGGCACCGGGGAGCTGTTTTTT.

This chain links TRBV28 with TRBJ2-5; 7 nucleotides agree with TRBD2. The CDR3 spans 14 residues. V trimming: 5 bases; J trimming: 2 bases; junction bases outside the gene matches: 5. The germline V gene encodes CDR1 MDHEN and CDR2 SYDVKM. CDR3 amino acids: CASSPTGGQETQYF. The CDR3 DNA is TGTGCCAGCAGTCCCACGGGGGGTCAAGAGACCCAGTACTTC.

The chain employs TRBV19 and TRBJ2-5; 10 positions agree with TRBD1. The junction had 8 bases not matched to a gene; V was cut back by 9 bases and J by 1 base. This CDR3 is 15 amino acids long. Germline CDR1 reads LNHDA; CDR2 reads SQIVND (reference sequence). CDR3 sequence (DNA): TGTGCCAGCAGAGACAGGGGGCGAAGCCAAGAGACCCAGTACTTC. This codes for CASRDRGRSQETQYF.

The V gene is TRBV27, the J gene TRBJ2-7; 12 bases map to TRBD2. Losses at the gene ends were 5 bases for V and 6 bases for J; bases not matched to a gene: 8. Germline V gene data show CDR1 as MNHEY and CDR2 as SMNVEV (reference sequence). This CDR3 region has 15 residues. The CDR3 DNA sequence: TGTGCCAGCAGTAGCAATCTAGCGGGAGGGGGCGAGCAGTACTTC. It yields the protein CASSSNLAGGGEQYF.

The CDR3 sequence: CASSPERRGQTEAFF. CDR3 DNA: TGTGCCAGCAGCCCTGAACGGAGGGGGCAGACTGAAGCTTTCTTT. This chain joins TRBV4-2 and TRBJ1-1; 7 bases are shared with TRBD1. The germline gives CDR1 LGHNA, CDR2 YNFKEQ. The CDR3 length is 15 residues. The V segment lost 4 bases and the J segment 5 bases; nucleotides outside the gene matches: 10.

The chain employs TRBV19 and TRBJ1-5; 9 bases map to TRBD1. CDR1 is LNHDA, CDR2 SQIVND, per germline (reference sequence). The length of the CDR3 is 14 residues. J lost 7 bases, V lost 6 bases, and 7 bases had no gene match. CDR3 coding DNA: TGTGCCAGTAGCGGAAGGACAGGGGACCAGCCCCAGCATTTT. Translation gives CASSGRTGDQPQHF.

This sequence joins TRBV6-1 and TRBJ2-7; 11 bases agree with TRBD1. CDR3 length: 14 amino acids. V trimming: 7 bases; J trimming: 3 bases; junction bases outside the gene matches: 5. Germline V lookup: CDR1 MNHNS, CDR2 SASEGT. The CDR3 loop reads CASTRDRGGYEQYV. In DNA form, the CDR3 reads TGTGCCAGCACCAGGGACAGGGGGGGCTACGAGCAGTACGTC.

This chain links TRBV29-1 with TRBJ2-1; D is uncertain. V lost 1 base and J lost 0, with 10 bases in between. The CDR3 is 15 amino acids. The germline CDR1 and CDR2 sequences are SQVTM and ANQGSEA. CDR3 loop: CSVEGSSYSYNEQFF. DNA of the CDR3: TGCAGCGTTGAAGGCTCCTCGTACTCCTACAATGAGCAGTTCTTC.

The V gene is TRBV9, the J gene TRBJ2-2, with 10 bases identical to TRBD2. This CDR3 is 14 amino acids long. The V segment lost 8 bases and the J segment 4 bases; nucleotides outside the gene matches: 5. The germline V gene encodes CDR1 SGDLS and CDR2 YYNGEE. CDR3 protein: CASLAGESTGELFF. The CDR3, as DNA: TGTGCCAGTCTAGCGGGGGAGAGCACCGGGGAGCTGTTTTTT.

This clone has a single count. CDR3 sequence reads: CASSPVGQGEKLFF. CDR3 DNA: TGTGCCAGCTCACCAGTGGGACAGGGGGAAAAACTGTTTTTT. The chain has TRBV18 and TRBJ1-4, with 10 bases aligning to TRBD1. This CDR3 comprises 14 residues. Germline V gene lookup returns CDR1 KGHSH and CDR2 LQKENI. Trimming at V came to 2 bases and at J to 8 bases, leaving 2 bases not matched to a gene.

This chain joins TRBV5-4 and TRBJ1-2; D uncertain. The CDR3 runs 16 residues. Per the germline V gene, CDR1 is SGHNT and CDR2 is YYREEE (reference sequence). Trimming stripped 1 base from V and 4 bases from J, with 17 bases between. Written as DNA, the CDR3 is TGTGCCAGCAGCTTGAAGACCCGTGAGTGGCTCTATGGCTACACCTTC. This sequence encodes CASSLKTREWLYGYTF.

The chain couples TRBV5-6 to TRBJ2-5, with a weak D call TRBD2 (6 bases). Deletions cut 4 bases from V and 5 bases from J, with 15 bases between. Germline-derived CDR1 and CDR2 are SGHDT and YYEEEE. The CDR3 runs to 14 residues. CDR3 DNA sequence: TGTGCCAGCAGCCCCCGAGGAGGGGTCGAGACCCAGTACTTC. It is translated as CASSPRGGVETQYF.

The chain couples TRBV28 to TRBJ2-4, with a tentative D call TRBD1 (5 bases). Trimming left V 8 bases short and J 9 bases short, with 23 bases between. The germline CDR1 and CDR2 sequences are MDHEN and SYDVKM. This CDR3 contains 15 residues. CDR3 residues: CASGRTGSGLGIQYF. CDR3 nucleotides: TGTGCCAGCGGAAGGACGGGTTCAGGGTTGGGCATTCAGTACTTC.

V and J are TRBV10-3 and TRBJ1-1; no clear D. This CDR3 spans 13 amino acids. V was pared by 10 bases and J by 1 base, with 13 bases between. Per germline, CDR1 ENHRY and CDR2 SYGVKD. CDR3 coding DNA: TGTGCCAGCCACCGAACAGAGAACACTGAAGCTTTCTTT. Protein: CASHRTENTEAFF.